The present entry profiles one TCR beta chain with its context. The sample comes from a study of blood T cell repertoires in COVID-19. Study summary: Sites in the United States, Italy and Spain provided acute and convalescent COVID-19 samples. T cells, B-cell-depleted T cells, or PBMCs supplied cDNA or gDNA.

Per the authors' pipeline: How many nucleated cells were present was estimated from reference gene primer amplification. Sequencing was performed with immunoSEQ multiplex PCR; in TCRdb, only in-frame clones are kept and a portion is missing. For V, J and clone size, that table is used; D and trimming come from the DNA. Of about 25,000 clones in the sample, 75% to 85% are singletons; the top ten hold over 20%. J gave up 1 base and V 0 bases, and 0 bases lay outside the gene matches. CDR1 and CDR2 from the germline V gene are MRHNA and SNTAGT. The CDR3 is 15 amino acids. The origin of this receptor is a human donor in a cohort sampled during active COVID-19. The sequencing sample was made of peripheral blood. The chain has TRBV6-4 and TRBJ2-3, with 8 nucleotides matching TRBD2. CDR3 region: CASSDSSGGTDTQYF. For the CDR3, the DNA is TGTGCCAGCAGTGACTCTAGCGGGGGCACAGATACGCAGTATTTT.